The rows below give T cell receptor beta chains drawn from one sample of a study of T cell responses to AZD1222 COVID-19 vaccine. The data were produced by immunoSEQ multiplex PCR, yet TCRdb's version contains in-frame clones alone and is incomplete. This table has around 140,000 clones, roughly nine tenths appearing once. This specimen consisted of peripheral blood, obtained 28 days after the second AZD1222 dose. The source of these receptors is an adult who received the AZD1222 COVID-19 vaccine. CDR3s include the opening cysteine and the closing phenylalanine or tryptophan. Some rows mark clone size as missing; the rest say once, few, many or name a class of expanded clone.

V: TRBV5-1
J: TRBJ2-3
size: NA
length: 13
CDR3: CASSRDTTDTQYF

V: TRBV18
J: TRBJ1-1
size: NA
length: 14
CDR3: CASSKGQQNTEAFF

V: TRBV28
J: TRBJ1-4
size: NA
length: 13
CDR3: CASKVGAREKLFF

V: TRBV25-1
J: TRBJ1-2
size: NA
length: 12
CDR3: CASIGENYGYTF

V: TRBV19
J: TRBJ1-1
size: NA
length: 15
CDR3: CASSIFGRANTEAFF

V: TRBV5-1
J: TRBJ2-1
size: NA
length: 14
CDR3: CASSFGTRTNEQFF

V: TRBV19
J: TRBJ1-1
size: NA
length: 13
CDR3: CASSTGGLTEAFF

V: TRBV15
J: TRBJ2-1
size: NA
length: 14
CDR3: CATAGWISYNEQFF

V: TRBV3-1/TRBV3-2
J: TRBJ1-5
size: NA
length: 15
CDR3: CASSQGVGSNQPQHF

V: TRBV6-6
J: TRBJ1-2
size: NA
length: 14
CDR3: CASSVSGRNYGYTF

V: TRBV19
J: TRBJ1-6
size: once
length: 13
CDR3: CASSPGLGTPLHF

V: TRBV6-5
J: TRBJ2-1
size: NA
length: 13
CDR3: CATLASSYNEQFF

V: TRBV5-4
J: TRBJ2-2
size: NA
length: 17
CDR3: CASTGRTGTLNTGELFF

V: TRBV7-2
J: TRBJ1-5
size: NA
length: 13
CDR3: CASSGSNNQPQHF

V: TRBV4-1
J: TRBJ1-1
size: NA
length: 11
CDR3: CASSQGGRAFF

V: TRBV18
J: TRBJ2-1
size: NA
length: 12
CDR3: CASSPGYNEQFF

V: TRBV28
J: TRBJ2-5
size: NA
length: 17
CDR3: CASSFLAGGPVGETQYF

V: TRBV7-9
J: TRBJ2-7
size: NA
length: 13
CDR3: CASSLVGAVEQYF

V: TRBV18
J: TRBJ2-4
size: NA
length: 12
CDR3: CASSPDGNIQYF

V: TRBV9
J: TRBJ1-2
size: NA
length: 15
CDR3: CASSVGHRGDYGYTF

V: TRBV4-1
J: TRBJ1-3
size: NA
length: 14
CDR3: CASSHPGTINTIYF

V: TRBV28
J: TRBJ1-2
size: NA
length: 14
CDR3: CASITSGVSMGYTF

V: TRBV6-5
J: TRBJ1-5
size: NA
length: 14
CDR3: CASTYRGGNQPQHF

V: TRBV15
J: TRBJ2-1
size: NA
length: 17
CDR3: CATRDPGDYHSYNEQFF

V: TRBV7-8
J: TRBJ2-1
size: NA
length: 16
CDR3: CASSSGGDPQWNEQFF

V: TRBV2
J: TRBJ2-2
size: NA
length: 14
CDR3: CASILHRNTGELFF

V: TRBV2
J: TRBJ1-1
size: NA
length: 13
CDR3: CASIMNVVPEAFF

V: TRBV30
J: TRBJ1-2
size: NA
length: 13
CDR3: CAWSRQGNYGYTF

V: TRBV7-3
J: TRBJ1-1
size: NA
length: 13
CDR3: CASKEGPNTEAFF

V: TRBV27
J: TRBJ2-2
size: NA
length: 14
CDR3: CASSLGASTGELFF

V: TRBV6-6
J: TRBJ1-2
size: NA
length: 17
CDR3: CASSPGQGHEPNYGYTF

V: TRBV30
J: TRBJ1-1
size: NA
length: 16
CDR3: CAWSVQAGGWDTEAFF